The following is a T cell receptor (beta chain) sequence with its context. Original data processing: Estimation of nucleated cell counts was performed using reference gene primer amplification. The repertoire was sequenced with immunoSEQ multiplex PCR; TCRdb's copy has only in-frame clones and lacks some. That table furnishes V, J and clone size, whereas the DNA furnished D and trimming. The repertoire holds approximately 190,000 clones, with 70% to 90% as singletons. This CDR3 is built from 15 residues. V trimming: 4 bases; J trimming: 6 bases; junction bases outside the gene matches: 6. Germline CDR1 reads ENHRY; CDR2 reads SYGVKD. These data come from a study of blood T cell repertoires in COVID-19.

Sequencing input: peripheral blood. This sequence joins TRBV10-3 and TRBJ1-5, with 10 positions matching TRBD1. The receptor comes from a middle-aged woman who had recovered from COVID-19. The CDR3 sequence is CAISAGQGEGQPQHF. DNA for the CDR3: TGTGCCATCAGTGCCGGACAGGGGGAAGGTCAGCCCCAGCATTTT.